Listed below are T cell receptor beta chains from one sample, sequenced in a study of post-analysis software for immune sequencing data. TCRdb re-called the PCR reads through MiXCR, storing one row per CDR3 protein. The profile covers 350,000 to 500,000 distinct CDR3 sequences, with 30% to 45% appearing a single time and about 8% taken by the ten largest. The sample comprised blood. These receptors originate from a girl aged 2 to 10 with multiple sclerosis. Each CDR3 is given with its conserved first and last residue. D genes are given only for firm matches. Clone size appears in some rows only: once, few, many, or a class for an expanded clone.

CDR3: CASSLRSSAGAYEQYF
DNA: TGTGCCAGCAGCTTACGATCCTCGGCGGGAGCCTACGAGCAGTACTTC
size: few
V: TRBV7-6
J: TRBJ2-7
D: TRBD2

CDR3: CASSPQGATDTQYF
DNA: TGTGCCAGCTCACCACAGGGGGCCACAGATACGCAGTATTTT
size: few
V: TRBV18
J: TRBJ2-3
D: TRBD1

CDR3: CASSQGSILNQPQHF
DNA: TGTGCCAGCAGCCAAGGCAGCATACTCAATCAGCCCCAGCATTTT
size: .
V: TRBV4-2
J: TRBJ1-5
D: .

CDR3: CASSLGQGSQSEQYF
DNA: TGCGCCAGCAGCCTCGGACAGGGGAGCCAAAGCGAGCAGTACTTC
size: few
V: TRBV5-1
J: TRBJ2-7
D: TRBD1

CDR3: CASSPRQRNSPFHF
DNA: TGTGCCAGCAGCCCAAGACAGAGAAATTCACCCTTCCACTTT
size: .
V: TRBV12-3/TRBV12-4
J: TRBJ1-6
D: .

CDR3: CASSSPKLSYEQYF
DNA: TGTGCCAGCAGTTCCCCTAAGTTGTCCTACGAGCAGTACTTC
size: few
V: TRBV28
J: TRBJ2-7
D: .

CDR3: CASSPGSRYNEQFF
DNA: TGTGCCAGCAGCCCAGGGTCCCGTTACAATGAGCAGTTCTTC
size: .
V: TRBV5-5
J: TRBJ2-1
D: .

CDR3: CASSSSANEKPFF
DNA: TGTGCCAGCAGCTCGTCAGCGAATGAAAAACCGTTTTTT
size: .
V: TRBV7-9
J: TRBJ1-4
D: .

CDR3: CASRDLAGATGTQYF
DNA: TGCGCCAGCAGGGATCTAGCGGGAGCAACTGGGACCCAGTACTTC
size: few
V: TRBV4-1
J: TRBJ2-5
D: TRBD2

CDR3: CATSDAGTGAYEQYF
DNA: TGTGCCACCAGTGACGCCGGGACAGGGGCCTACGAGCAGTACTTC
size: .
V: TRBV24-1
J: TRBJ2-7
D: TRBD1